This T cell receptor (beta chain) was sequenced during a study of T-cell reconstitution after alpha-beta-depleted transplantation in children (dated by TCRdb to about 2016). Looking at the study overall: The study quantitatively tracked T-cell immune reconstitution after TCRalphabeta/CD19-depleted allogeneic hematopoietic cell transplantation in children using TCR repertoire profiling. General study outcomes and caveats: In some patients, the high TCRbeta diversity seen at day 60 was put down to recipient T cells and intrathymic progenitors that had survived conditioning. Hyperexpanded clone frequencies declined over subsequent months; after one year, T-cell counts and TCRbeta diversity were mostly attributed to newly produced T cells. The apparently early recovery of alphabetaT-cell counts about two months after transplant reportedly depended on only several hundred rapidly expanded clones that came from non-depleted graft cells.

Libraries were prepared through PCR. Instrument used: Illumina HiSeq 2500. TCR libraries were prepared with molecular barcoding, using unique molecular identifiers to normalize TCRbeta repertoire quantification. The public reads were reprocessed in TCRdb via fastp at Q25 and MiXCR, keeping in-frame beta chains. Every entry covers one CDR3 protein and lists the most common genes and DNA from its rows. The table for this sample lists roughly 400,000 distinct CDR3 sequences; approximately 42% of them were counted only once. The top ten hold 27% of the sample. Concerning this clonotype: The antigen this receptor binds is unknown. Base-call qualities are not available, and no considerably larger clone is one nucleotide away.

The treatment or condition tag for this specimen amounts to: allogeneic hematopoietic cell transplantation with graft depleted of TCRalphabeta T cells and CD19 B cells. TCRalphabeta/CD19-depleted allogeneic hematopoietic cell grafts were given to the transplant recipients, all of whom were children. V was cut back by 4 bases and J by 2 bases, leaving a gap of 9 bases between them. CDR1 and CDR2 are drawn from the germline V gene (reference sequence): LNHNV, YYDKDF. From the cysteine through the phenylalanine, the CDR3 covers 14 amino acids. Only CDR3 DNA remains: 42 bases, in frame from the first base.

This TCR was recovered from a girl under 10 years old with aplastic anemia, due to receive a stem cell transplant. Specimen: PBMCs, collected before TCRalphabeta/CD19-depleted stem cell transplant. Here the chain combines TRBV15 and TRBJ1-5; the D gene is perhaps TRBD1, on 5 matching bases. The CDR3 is CATSIGTGNQPQHF. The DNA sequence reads TGTGCCACCAGCATAGGGACGGGCAATCAGCCCCAGCATTTT.